Given below is one T cell receptor (beta chain) in context. Its antigen is currently unknown. The sample originates from a study of cytomegalovirus exposure and HLA in healthy donors. Points from the study as a whole: The authors later found TCR association rates varying by HLA locus, with DRB1 most and HLA-C fewest.

Trimming removed 5 bases at V and 7 bases at J, with 6 bases between. This CDR3 is built from 11 residues. In germline, CDR1 is SGHTA, CDR2 FQGTGA. PCR involved 60 Vbeta and 13 Jbeta primers. Generated by immunoSEQ multiplex PCR, the TCRdb table keeps only in-frame clones and is missing some. The profile shows 100,000 to 150,000 clones, 70% to 80% of them singletons. The origin of this receptor is a woman in her forties or fifties in good health and CMV-seronegative. The genes are TRBV7-3 and TRBJ2-1; D is ambiguous. The sequenced sample was PBMCs. The CDR3 sequence is CASSLSNEQFF. The CDR3 DNA reads TGTGCCAGCAGCCTCAGTAATGAGCAGTTCTTC.